This TCR beta chain stems from a study of blood T cell repertoires in COVID-19. As for the study in general: In each case, the material was cDNA or gDNA derived from T cells, B-cell-depleted T cells, or PBMCs.

Germline V lookup: CDR1 MGHRA, CDR2 YSYEKL. V dropped 0 bases and J dropped 8 bases, with 16 bases sitting between them. This CDR3 comprises 15 residues. Original processing notes: It was from reference gene primer amplification that nucleated cell counts were estimated. Using immunoSEQ multiplex PCR, the repertoire was profiled, and TCRdb retains in-frame clones only, with some absent. The DNA gave D and trimming, while V, J and clone size come from that table. This repertoire shows some 200,000 clones, about 93% found once; its top ten account for about 0.54%. This chain uses TRBV4-1 with TRBJ1-2, with D perhaps TRBD1 (6 bases). The sample taken for sequencing was peripheral blood. This sequence was found in a middle-aged man with acute or convalescent COVID-19. The CDR3 nucleotides read TGCGCCAGCAGCCAAGAGGACAGACTAACCGGCGGCTACACCTTC. Protein sequence: CASSQEDRLTGGYTF.